The 32 T cell receptor beta chains below come from one sample, sequenced in a study of blood T cell repertoires in COVID-19. Sequencing used immunoSEQ multiplex PCR; TCRdb keeps in-frame clones, though not all of them. The repertoire has a few hundred thousand clones, roughly 87% of them found once; the top ten carry roughly 2%. Input material: peripheral blood. These receptors were taken from a woman in her forties or fifties who had recovered from COVID-19.

This rearrangement joins TRBV3-1 (or the pseudogene TRBV3-2) to TRBJ2-1, with D possibly TRBD2 on 9 matching bases. Germline-derived CDR1 and CDR2 are LGHDT and YNNKEL (reference sequence). This CDR3 has 15 residues. Between the trimmed V and J ends, which lost 4 bases and 9 bases, there was a span of 19 bases. The CDR3 bases are TGTGCCAGCAGCCCAGGGGGCGGGAGGGCCGGTGAGCAGTTCTTC. It codes for CASSPGGGRAGEQFF.

J is TRBJ2-7 and V is TRBV7-2; 12 bases line up with TRBD2. The CDR3 runs to 15 residues. The germline V gene encodes CDR1 SGHTA and CDR2 FQGNSA. V gave up 6 bases and J gave up 1 base; unmatched junction bases: 4. CDR3 amino acids: CASREGLAGSYEQYF. CDR3 DNA sequence: TGTGCCAGCAGGGAAGGACTAGCGGGGTCCTACGAGCAGTACTTC.

V gene TRBV6-5 combines with J gene TRBJ2-1; TRBD2 matches 13 bases. The CDR3 loop spans 15 amino acids. Trimming removed 7 bases from V and 8 bases from J; junction bases left unmatched: 8. The germline gives CDR1 MNHEY, CDR2 SVGAGI. This CDR3 reads CASTSGTSGTYEQFF. The CDR3 nucleotides are TGTGCCAGCACCTCAGGGACTAGCGGGACCTATGAGCAGTTCTTC.

This CDR3 reads CASSTSGSLSYEQYF. The CDR3 nucleotides are TGTGCCAGTAGTACTAGCGGGTCCCTCTCCTACGAGCAGTACTTC. The genes are TRBV19 and TRBJ2-7; 8 bases match TRBD2. Trimming removed 4 bases from V and 0 bases from J; junction bases left unmatched: 5. CDR1 and CDR2 (germline): LNHDA, SQIVND (reference sequence). The CDR3 has 15 residues.

Remarks on this clone: The germline gene is not matched at one end of the junction; a read error may be the cause. The chain is built from TRBV7-7 and TRBJ2-1, with TRBD2 matching over 13 bases. The CDR3 spans 15 residues. Per the germline V gene, CDR1 is SSHAT and CDR2 is FNYEAQ (reference sequence). The CDR3 DNA reads as TGTGCTAGCAGCCCCGGACTAGCGGGAGTAAACGAGCAGTTCTTC. Translating gives CASSPGLAGVNEQFF.

The V call is TRBV4-1, the J call TRBJ2-7; 7 bases line up with TRBD2. The CDR3 covers 16 residues. Unmatched junction bases numbered 11, after V lost 4 bases and J lost 2 bases. Germline V gene data show CDR1 as MGHRA and CDR2 as YSYEKL. The CDR3 sequence: CASSLFGASGPYEQYF. The CDR3 DNA is TGCGCCAGCAGCCTTTTTGGCGCTAGCGGACCCTACGAGCAGTACTTC.

The chain employs TRBV9 and TRBJ2-5, with 9 bases aligning to TRBD2. Germline assignment: CDR1 SGDLS and CDR2 YYNGEE. The CDR3 is 16 amino acids. V shed 0 bases and J 1 base; nucleotides not matched to a gene: 4. CDR3 DNA sequence: TGTGCCAGCAGCGTAGGAGGCGGGGGGGGCCAAGAGACCCAGTACTTC. Protein sequence: CASSVGGGGGQETQYF.

The rearrangement links TRBV7-9 to TRBJ2-3; tentatively, D is TRBD1 (6 bases). The CDR3 is 14 residues long. The V end was cut by 3 bases, the J end by 7 bases, with 14 bases between. CDR1 is SEHNR, CDR2 FQNEAQ, per germline (reference sequence). CDR3: CASSFDRRLYTQYF. The CDR3 DNA sequence: TGTGCCAGCAGCTTTGACAGGCGCTTGTATACGCAGTATTTT.

This clone was seen once. As DNA, the CDR3 is TGTGCCAGTAATTTTTTTGGGACAGGGGTGGATACTGAAGCTTTCTTT. As protein: CASNFFGTGVDTEAFF. The chain couples TRBV19 to TRBJ1-1; 10 positions agree with TRBD1. CDR1 and CDR2 from the germline V gene are LNHDA and SQIVND (reference sequence). The CDR3 is made up of 16 amino acids. After removal of 7 bases from V and 5 bases from J, the junction contained 13 bases not matched to a gene.

The chain carries TRBV9 and TRBJ2-5; 8 bases match TRBD1. CDR1 is SGDLS and CDR2 is YYNGEE in the germline V gene. After removal of 1 base from V and 2 bases from J, the junction contained 1 base not matched to a gene. The CDR3 loop spans 14 amino acids. The CDR3 nucleotides are TGTGCCAGCAGCGTACGACAGGGGCAAGAGACCCAGTACTTC. Translating it yields CASSVRQGQETQYF.

The rearrangement links TRBV7-2 to TRBJ1-5; 10 bases fit TRBD1. Trimming removed 10 bases from V and 3 bases from J; junction bases left unmatched: 6. The CDR3 contains 14 residues. CDR1 is SGHTA, CDR2 FQGNSA, per germline. This chain's CDR3 is CATADRGDNQPQHF. CDR3 DNA: TGTGCCACCGCGGACAGGGGGGACAATCAGCCCCAGCATTTT.

This chain links TRBV11-2 with TRBJ1-1, with D maybe TRBD1 (6 bases). V lost 5 bases, J lost 1 base, and 20 bases lay in between. The CDR3 runs to 17 residues. Germline lookup yields CDR1 SGHAT and CDR2 FQNNGV. CDR3 sequence reads: CASSHMGGGETNTEAFF. As DNA, the CDR3 is TGTGCCAGCAGCCACATGGGGGGGGGCGAAACGAACACTGAAGCTTTCTTT.

V usage is TRBV6-6 and J usage is TRBJ1-5; D remains unclear. The CDR3 totals 16 residues. Trimming left V 0 bases short and J 5 bases short, with 14 bases between. Looked up from germline, CDR1 is MNHNY and CDR2 is SVGAGI (reference sequence). The CDR3 loop is CASSYSHPSVDQPQHF. CDR3 sequence (DNA): TGTGCCAGCAGTTACTCGCATCCTTCGGTCGATCAGCCCCAGCATTTT.

V gene TRBV9 combines with J gene TRBJ2-3; 9 bases agree with TRBD2. With V trimmed by 4 bases and J by 3 bases, 6 bases remained unmatched. This CDR3 comprises 15 residues. Germline V CDR1 and CDR2: SGDLS, YYNGEE. The CDR3 DNA follows: TGTGCCAGCAGCCGCAGCGGGAGGATAACAGATACGCAGTATTTT. Amino acids: CASSRSGRITDTQYF.

The chain joins TRBV6-2 or TRBV6-3 to TRBJ1-5, with 7 bases aligning to TRBD1. Germline V gene lookup returns CDR1 MNHEY and CDR2 SVGEGT. This CDR3 has 16 amino acids. J was trimmed by 4 bases and V by 5 bases; bases with no gene match: 11. DNA of the CDR3: TGTGCCAGCAGTGGACTGCGGACAGGTGGGAATCAGCCCCAGCATTTT. Translating gives CASSGLRTGGNQPQHF.

This chain joins TRBV7-9 and TRBJ2-3; 8 bases map to TRBD1. CDR1 and CDR2 from the germline V gene are SEHNR and FQNEAQ (reference sequence). The CDR3 runs to 16 residues. V shed 2 bases and J 5 bases; nucleotides not matched to a gene: 9. CDR3 sequence (DNA): TGTGCCAGCAGCTTAAAAGTGACAGGGGAACAAGATACGCAGTATTTT. This sequence encodes CASSLKVTGEQDTQYF. Complete variable domain (other parts from reference TRBV7-9 and TRBJ2-3): DTGVSQNPRHKITKRGQNVTFRCDPISEHNRLYWYRQTLGQGPEFLTYFQNEAQLEKSRLLSDRFSAERPKGSFSTLEIQRTEQGDSAMYLCASSLKVTGEQDTQYFGPGTRLTVL.

The gene calls are TRBV5-1 and TRBJ2-5; the match to TRBD2 covers 9 bases. V was clipped by 4 bases and J by 5 bases; unmatched bases: 6. CDR3 size: 14 residues. The germline V gene has CDR1 SGHRS and CDR2 YFSETQ. The chain's CDR3 is CASSPTSGGETQYF. DNA for the CDR3: TGCGCCAGCAGCCCGACGAGCGGGGGGGAGACCCAGTACTTC.

This chain joins TRBV4-1 and TRBJ2-1; 10 bases match TRBD2. Trimming removed 1 base from V and 3 bases from J; junction bases left unmatched: 6. Germline V lookup: CDR1 MGHRA, CDR2 YSYEKL. The CDR3 has 17 residues. The CDR3 nucleotides are TGCGCCAGCAGCCAAGGCTTCCTAGCGGGAGTCTACAATGAGCAGTTCTTC. It specifies CASSQGFLAGVYNEQFF.

CDR3 residues: CASSAGINEKLFF. The CDR3, as DNA: TGTGCCAGCTCAGCAGGAATTAATGAAAAACTGTTTTTT. J is TRBJ1-4 and V is TRBV18; D not certain. Trimming pared 5 bases from V and 4 bases from J, leaving 8 bases between. The CDR3 is made up of 13 amino acids. Germline V CDR1 and CDR2: KGHSH, LQKENI.

The chain links TRBV2 to TRBJ1-5; TRBD1 matches 8 bases. The ends lost 2 bases at V and 6 bases at J; junction bases unmatched: 3. Germline V lookup: CDR1 SNHLY, CDR2 FYNNEI. This CDR3 is built from 14 residues. In DNA form, the CDR3 reads TGTGCCAGCAGTGAACGGACAGGGCGTCAGCCCCAGCATTTT. Amino acid sequence: CASSERTGRQPQHF. Filled out from reference TRBV2 and TRBJ1-5, the complete variable domain reads EPEVTQTPSHQVTQMGQEVILRCVPISNHLYFYWYRQILGQKVEFLVSFYNNEISEKSEIFDDQFSVERPDGSNFTLKIRSTKLEDSAMYFCASSERTGRQPQHFGDGTRLSIL.

The chain carries TRBV3-1 (or the pseudogene TRBV3-2) and TRBJ1-3, with a possible D match to TRBD1 (6 bases). The V gene lost 4 bases and the J gene lost 2 bases, with 15 bases spanning the gap. The germline V gene encodes CDR1 LGHDT and CDR2 YNNKEL (reference sequence). The CDR3 is made up of 16 amino acids. CDR3 coding DNA: TGTGCCAGCAGCCCCCCGGGGAGGGGGGCTGGAAACACCATATATTTT. Translation gives CASSPPGRGAGNTIYF.

This chain uses TRBV10-3 with TRBJ2-2; D might be TRBD2 (5 bases). Per germline, CDR1 ENHRY and CDR2 SYGVKD. V gave up 10 bases and J gave up 0 bases, with 12 bases separating them. The length of the CDR3 is 14 residues. The CDR3 protein is CATAGVANTGELFF. The DNA for the CDR3 is TGTGCCACCGCGGGCGTGGCGAACACCGGGGAGCTGTTTTTT.

The chain carries TRBV20-1 and TRBJ1-1; D is possibly TRBD1 (5 bases). Looked up from germline, CDR1 is DFQATT and CDR2 is SNEGSKA (reference sequence). The CDR3 runs 12 residues. V was shortened by 3 bases and J by 5 bases, with 10 bases between the two germline ends. This chain's CDR3 is CSASLQATEAFF. The CDR3 DNA follows: TGCAGTGCTAGTTTACAGGCAACTGAAGCTTTCTTT.

This rearrangement joins TRBV7-9 to TRBJ1-2; the D is unclear. The germline V and J ends were trimmed by 5 bases and 8 bases, with 24 bases remaining between them. Germline V lookup: CDR1 SEHNR, CDR2 FQNEAQ (reference sequence). This CDR3 spans 16 amino acids. CDR3 sequence reads: CASSQQPHGFWWGYTF. The CDR3 region has the DNA TGTGCCAGCAGCCAACAGCCCCATGGATTTTGGTGGGGCTACACCTTC. The full variable domain, with the rest looked up from reference TRBV7-9 and TRBJ1-2, is DTGVSQNPRHKITKRGQNVTFRCDPISEHNRLYWYRQTLGQGPEFLTYFQNEAQLEKSRLLSDRFSAERPKGSFSTLEIQRTEQGDSAMYLCASSQQPHGFWWGYTFGSGTRLTVV.

The chain combines TRBV4-3 with TRBJ1-1; 7 bases line up with TRBD1. Germline values: CDR1 LGHNA, CDR2 YSLEER. The CDR3 contains 16 residues. V lost 0 bases, J lost 1 base, and 5 bases stayed unmatched. The CDR3 here is CASSQDVRTGNTEAFF. CDR3 sequence (DNA): TGCGCCAGCAGCCAAGATGTGCGGACAGGGAACACTGAAGCTTTCTTT.

V is TRBV18 and J is TRBJ1-1, with D unresolved. Germline V CDR1 and CDR2: KGHSH, LQKENI. The CDR3 runs to 15 residues. V lost 4 bases and J lost 5, with 17 bases in between. The CDR3 DNA sequence: TGTGCCAGCTCACGGTCCGTTTCGAGGCTTACTGAAGCTTTCTTT. This sequence encodes CASSRSVSRLTEAFF.

The CDR3: CATSIYRVDNEKLFF. CDR3 coding DNA: TGTGCCACCAGCATATACAGGGTGGATAATGAAAAACTGTTTTTT. The V gene is TRBV15, the J gene TRBJ1-4, with D possibly matching TRBD1 (6 bases). From germline, CDR1 is LNHNV and CDR2 YYDKDF (reference sequence). The CDR3 totals 15 residues. With 4 bases removed from V and 4 bases from J, the gap between germline ends came to 13 bases.

The chain couples TRBV30 to TRBJ1-1; D is possibly TRBD1 (6 bases). Germline V gives CDR1 GTSNPN, CDR2 SVGIG (reference sequence). Trimming stripped 6 bases from V and 4 bases from J, with 18 bases between. The CDR3 sequence is 14 residues long. The CDR3 DNA reads as TGTGCCTGTTCGAGACTCGACAGGTTCACTGAAGCTTTCTTT. The encoded protein is CACSRLDRFTEAFF.

In its sample, this clone was seen once. The chain recombines TRBV6-6 with TRBJ1-1; possible D gene TRBD1, 6 bases. V gave up 6 bases and J gave up 6 bases, with 14 bases separating them. The CDR3 sequence is 13 residues long. Germline V gives CDR1 MNHNY, CDR2 SVGAGI (reference sequence). CDR3 DNA: TGTGCCAGCAGGAACAGGGTATTCGCTGAAGCTTTCTTT. The encoded protein is CASRNRVFAEAFF.

This rearrangement joins TRBV30 to TRBJ2-5; the match to TRBD1 covers 8 bases. The length of the CDR3 is 16 residues. J lost 2 bases, V lost 1 base, and 9 bases had no gene match. Germline CDR1 GTSNPN, CDR2 SVGIG (reference sequence). CDR3 nucleotides: TGTGCCTGGAGTGCCCACCCGAGACAGGGGCAAGAGACCCAGTACTTC. It specifies CAWSAHPRQGQETQYF.

This CDR3 is CASRRAGTSGSRDNEQFF. CDR3 nucleotides: TGTGCCAGCAGAAGGGCCGGGACTAGCGGGAGTCGTGACAATGAGCAGTTCTTC. The V and J genes are TRBV28 and TRBJ2-1; 14 bases fit TRBD2. The V gene end was trimmed by 6 bases and the J gene end by 5 bases; junction bases not matched to a gene: 12. The germline V gene encodes CDR1 MDHEN and CDR2 SYDVKM. The CDR3 sequence is 18 residues long.

V is TRBV3-1 (or the pseudogene TRBV3-2) and J is TRBJ2-7; D might be TRBD2 (5 bases). The CDR3 spans 13 residues. Trimming took off 2 bases at V and 5 bases at J, with 10 bases between the two ends. Germline assignment: CDR1 LGHDT and CDR2 YNNKEL (reference sequence). The CDR3 nucleotides read TGTGCCAGCAGCCAACCTACTAGAAACGAGCAGTACTTC. It specifies CASSQPTRNEQYF.